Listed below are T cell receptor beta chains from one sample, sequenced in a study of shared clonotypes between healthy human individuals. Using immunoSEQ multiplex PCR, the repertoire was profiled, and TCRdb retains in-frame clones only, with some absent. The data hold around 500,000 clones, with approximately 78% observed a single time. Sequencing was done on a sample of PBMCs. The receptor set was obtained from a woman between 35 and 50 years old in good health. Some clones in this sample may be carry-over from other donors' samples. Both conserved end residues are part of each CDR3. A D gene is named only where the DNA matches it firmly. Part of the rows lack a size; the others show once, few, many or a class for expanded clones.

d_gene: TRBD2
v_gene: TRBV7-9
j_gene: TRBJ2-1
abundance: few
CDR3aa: CASSLSLAGTDNEQFF
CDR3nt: TGTGCCAGCAGCTTGAGCTTAGCGGGAACAGACAATGAGCAGTTCTTC

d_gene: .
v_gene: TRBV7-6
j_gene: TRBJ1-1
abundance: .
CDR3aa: CASSSGARATEAFF
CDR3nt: TGTGCCAGCAGCTCCGGTGCGCGGGCTACTGAAGCTTTCTTT

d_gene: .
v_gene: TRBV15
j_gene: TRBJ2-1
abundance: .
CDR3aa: CATSRDRPSYNEQFF
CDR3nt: TGTGCCACCAGCAGAGATCGCCCATCCTACAATGAGCAGTTCTTC

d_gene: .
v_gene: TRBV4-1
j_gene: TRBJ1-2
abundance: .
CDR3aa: CASSSTWGGGYTF
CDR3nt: TGCGCCAGCAGCTCCACCTGGGGAGGTGGCTACACCTTC

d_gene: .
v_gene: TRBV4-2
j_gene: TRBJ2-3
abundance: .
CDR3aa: CASSQRPAGPATDTQYF
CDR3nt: TGTGCCAGCAGCCAACGACCCGCAGGCCCTGCCACAGATACGCAGTATTTT

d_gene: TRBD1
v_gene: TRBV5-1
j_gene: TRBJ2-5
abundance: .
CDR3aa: CASSPTGQETQYF
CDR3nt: TGCGCCAGCAGCCCGACAGGGCAAGAGACCCAGTACTTC

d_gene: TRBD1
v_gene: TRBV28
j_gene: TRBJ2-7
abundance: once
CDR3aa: CASRTGSGEQYF
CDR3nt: TGTGCCAGCAGGACAGGGTCTGGCGAGCAGTACTTC

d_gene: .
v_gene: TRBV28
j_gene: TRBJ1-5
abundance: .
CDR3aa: CASSSQMGHSPQHF
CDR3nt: TGTGCCAGCAGTTCCCAAATGGGACACTCGCCCCAGCATTTT

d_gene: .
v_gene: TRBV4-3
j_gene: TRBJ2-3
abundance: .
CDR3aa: CASSPTLRAFTQYF
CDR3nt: TGCGCCAGCAGCCCTACCCTGAGGGCTTTTACGCAGTATTTT

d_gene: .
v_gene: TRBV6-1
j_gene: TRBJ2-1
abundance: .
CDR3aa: CASGGYNEQFF
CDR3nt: TGTGCCAGCGGAGGATACAATGAGCAGTTCTTC

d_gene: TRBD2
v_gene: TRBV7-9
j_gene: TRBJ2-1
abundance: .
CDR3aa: CASSLGTGAGVVDEQFF
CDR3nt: TGTGCCAGCAGCTTAGGGACCGGGGCGGGAGTGGTAGATGAGCAGTTCTTC

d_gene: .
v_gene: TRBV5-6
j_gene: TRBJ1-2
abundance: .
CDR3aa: CASSRPEGRAGDGYTF
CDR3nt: TGTGCCAGCAGCCGCCCGGAGGGGCGGGCCGGGGATGGCTACACCTTC

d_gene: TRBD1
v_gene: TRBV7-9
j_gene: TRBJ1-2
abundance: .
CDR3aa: CASSSTGDYYGYTF
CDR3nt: TGTGCCAGCAGCTCCACAGGGGATTACTATGGCTACACCTTC

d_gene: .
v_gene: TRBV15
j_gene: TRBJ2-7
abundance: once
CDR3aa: CATSTRTGTYEQYF
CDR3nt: TGTGCCACCAGCACCAGAACGGGAACCTACGAGCAGTACTTC

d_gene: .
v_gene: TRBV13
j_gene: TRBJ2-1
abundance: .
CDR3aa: CASSKTPTDEQFF
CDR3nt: TGTGCCAGCAGCAAGACCCCTACAGATGAGCAGTTCTTC

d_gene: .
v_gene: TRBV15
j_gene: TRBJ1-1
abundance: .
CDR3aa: CATSREGGALNTEAFF
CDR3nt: TGTGCCACCAGCAGAGAAGGTGGAGCCTTGAACACTGAAGCTTTCTTT

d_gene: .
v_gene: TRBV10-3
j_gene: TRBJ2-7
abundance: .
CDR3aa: CAIRDPQADEQYF
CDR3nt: TGTGCCATCAGGGACCCCCAAGCCGACGAGCAGTACTTC

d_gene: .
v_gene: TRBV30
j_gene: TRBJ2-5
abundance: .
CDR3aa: CAWSVGLGQETQYF
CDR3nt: TGTGCCTGGAGTGTAGGCCTAGGGCAAGAGACCCAGTACTTC

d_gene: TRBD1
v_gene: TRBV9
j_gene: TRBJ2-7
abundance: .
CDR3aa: CASSVGREVAQGAIEQYF
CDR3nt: TGTGCCAGCAGCGTAGGACGAGAGGTGGCGCAGGGGGCGATCGAGCAGTACTTC

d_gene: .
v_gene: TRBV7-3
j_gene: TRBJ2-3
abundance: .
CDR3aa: CASSPGRTTDTQYF
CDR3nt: TGTGCCAGCAGCCCCGGACGGACCACAGATACGCAGTATTTT

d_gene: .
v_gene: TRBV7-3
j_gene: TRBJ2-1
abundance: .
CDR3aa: CASGMPLSSYNEQFF
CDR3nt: TGTGCCAGCGGGATGCCATTAAGCTCCTACAATGAGCAGTTCTTC

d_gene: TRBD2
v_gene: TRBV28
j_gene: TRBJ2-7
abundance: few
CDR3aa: CASSTPGLAGYEQYF
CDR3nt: TGTGCCAGCAGTACCCCGGGACTAGCGGGGTACGAGCAGTACTTC

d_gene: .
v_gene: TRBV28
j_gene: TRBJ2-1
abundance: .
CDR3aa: CASSSGQLVGWRFF
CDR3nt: TGTGCCAGCAGTTCTGGACAGCTCGTAGGGTGGCGGTTCTTC

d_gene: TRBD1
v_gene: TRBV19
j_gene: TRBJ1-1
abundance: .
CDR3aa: CARSGTGIRWDTEAFF
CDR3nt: TGTGCCAGATCCGGGACAGGCATACGCTGGGACACTGAAGCTTTCTTT

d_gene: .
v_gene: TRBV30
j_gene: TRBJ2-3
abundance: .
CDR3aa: CAWSLYRDTQYF
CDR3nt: TGTGCCTGGAGCCTTTATCGGGATACGCAGTATTTT

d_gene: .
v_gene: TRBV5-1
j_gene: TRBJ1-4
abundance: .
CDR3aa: CASSGAALNTEKLFF
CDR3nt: TGCGCCAGCAGCGGGGCCGCTCTGAATACGGAAAAACTGTTTTTT

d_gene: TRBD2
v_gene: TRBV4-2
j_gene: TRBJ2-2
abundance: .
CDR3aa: CASSQGGGRALGELFF
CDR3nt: TGTGCCAGCAGCCAAGGGGGCGGGAGGGCCCTCGGGGAGCTGTTTTTT

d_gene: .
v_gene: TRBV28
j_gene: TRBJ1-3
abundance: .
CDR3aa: CASSQPPGNTIYF
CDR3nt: TGTGCCAGCAGTCAGCCTCCTGGAAACACCATATATTTT

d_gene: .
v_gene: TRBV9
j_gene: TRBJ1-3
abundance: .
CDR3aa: CASSVEGLISGNTIYF
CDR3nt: TGTGCCAGCAGCGTAGAGGGCCTAATCTCTGGAAACACCATATATTTT

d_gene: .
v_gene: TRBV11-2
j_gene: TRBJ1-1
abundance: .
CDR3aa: CASSSWTREEAFF
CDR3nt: TGTGCCAGCAGCTCCTGGACCCGTGAGGAAGCTTTCTTT

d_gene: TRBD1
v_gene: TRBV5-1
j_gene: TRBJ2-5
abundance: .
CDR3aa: CASSGGQGAGETQYF
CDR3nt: TGCGCCAGCAGCGGGGGACAGGGGGCAGGAGAGACCCAGTACTTC